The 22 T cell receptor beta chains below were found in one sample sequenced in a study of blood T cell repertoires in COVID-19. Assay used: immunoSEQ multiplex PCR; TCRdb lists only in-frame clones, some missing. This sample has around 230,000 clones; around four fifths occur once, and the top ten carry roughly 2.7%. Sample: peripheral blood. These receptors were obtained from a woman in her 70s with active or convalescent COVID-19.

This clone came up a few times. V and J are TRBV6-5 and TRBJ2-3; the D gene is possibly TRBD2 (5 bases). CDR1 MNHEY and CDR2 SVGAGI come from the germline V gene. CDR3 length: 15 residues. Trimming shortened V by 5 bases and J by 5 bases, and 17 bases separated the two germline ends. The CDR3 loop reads CASSTFSVPGDTQYF. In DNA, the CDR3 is TGTGCCAGCAGTACCTTTAGCGTCCCAGGAGATACGCAGTATTTT.

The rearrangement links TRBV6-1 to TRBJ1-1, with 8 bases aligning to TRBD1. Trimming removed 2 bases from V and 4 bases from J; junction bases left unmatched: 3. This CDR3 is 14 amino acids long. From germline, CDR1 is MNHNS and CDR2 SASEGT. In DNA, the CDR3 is TGTGCCAGCAGTGAACAGGGGGCTATCACTGAAGCTTTCTTT. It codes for CASSEQGAITEAFF.

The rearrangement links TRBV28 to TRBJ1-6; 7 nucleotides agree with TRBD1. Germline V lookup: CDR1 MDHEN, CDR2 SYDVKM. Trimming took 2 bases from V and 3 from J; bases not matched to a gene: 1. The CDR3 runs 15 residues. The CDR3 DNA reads TGTGCCAGCAGTTTACGACAGGGCTATAATTCACCCCTCCACTTT. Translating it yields CASSLRQGYNSPLHF. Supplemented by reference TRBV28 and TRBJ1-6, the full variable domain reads DVKVTQSSRYLVKRTGEKVFLECVQDMDHENMFWYRQDPGLGLRLIYFSYDVKMKEKGDIPEGYSVSREKKERFSLILESASTNQTSMYLCASSLRQGYNSPLHFGNGTRLTVT.

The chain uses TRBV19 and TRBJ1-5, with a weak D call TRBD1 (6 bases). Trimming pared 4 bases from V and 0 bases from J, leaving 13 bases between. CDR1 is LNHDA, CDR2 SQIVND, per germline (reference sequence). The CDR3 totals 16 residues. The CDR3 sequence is CASSTLRTASNQPQHF. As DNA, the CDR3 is TGTGCCAGTAGTACACTTCGGACAGCTAGCAATCAGCCCCAGCATTTT.

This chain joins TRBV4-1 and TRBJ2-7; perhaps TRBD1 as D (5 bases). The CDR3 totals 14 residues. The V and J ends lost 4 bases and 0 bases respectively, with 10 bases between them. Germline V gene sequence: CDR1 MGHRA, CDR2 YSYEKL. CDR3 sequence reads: CASSLTDNSYEQYF. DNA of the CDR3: TGCGCCAGCAGCCTCACGGACAACTCCTACGAGCAGTACTTC.

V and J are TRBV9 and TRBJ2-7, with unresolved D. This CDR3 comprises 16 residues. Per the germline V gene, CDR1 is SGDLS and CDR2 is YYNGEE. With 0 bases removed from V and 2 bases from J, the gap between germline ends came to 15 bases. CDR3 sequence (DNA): TGTGCCAGCAGCGTAGGTGGTGCCCCCTCGGCCTACGAGCAGTACTTC. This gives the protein CASSVGGAPSAYEQYF.

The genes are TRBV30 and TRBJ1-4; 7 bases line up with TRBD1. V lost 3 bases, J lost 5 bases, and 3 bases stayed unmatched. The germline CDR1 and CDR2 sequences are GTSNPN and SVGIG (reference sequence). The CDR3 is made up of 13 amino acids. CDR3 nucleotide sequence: TGTGCCTGGAGCGGGACAGTAAATGAAAAACTGTTTTTT. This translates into CAWSGTVNEKLFF.

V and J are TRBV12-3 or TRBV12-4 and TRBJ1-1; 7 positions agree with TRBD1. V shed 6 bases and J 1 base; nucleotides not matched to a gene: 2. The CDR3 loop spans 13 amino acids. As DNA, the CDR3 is TGTGCCAGCAGGGAGGGGGCGAACACTGAAGCTTTCTTT. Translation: CASREGANTEAFF.

The CDR3 DNA sequence: TGCGCCAGCAGCTGGGAACAGGGGCGAATCCCTTCCTCCTACAATGAGCAGTTCTTC. Translating gives CASSWEQGRIPSSYNEQFF. The chain combines TRBV5-1 with TRBJ2-1; TRBD1 agrees at 7 bases. Germline lookup yields CDR1 SGHRS and CDR2 YFSETQ. The CDR3 has 19 amino acids. The J segment lost 0 bases and the V segment lost 3 bases, leaving 15 bases of the junction unmatched.

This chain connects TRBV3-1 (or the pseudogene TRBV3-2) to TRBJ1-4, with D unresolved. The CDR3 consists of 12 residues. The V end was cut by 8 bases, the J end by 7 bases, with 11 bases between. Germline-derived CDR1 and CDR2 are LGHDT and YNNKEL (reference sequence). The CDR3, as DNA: TGTGCCAGCCAGGCGGAGGGTGAAAAACTGTTTTTT. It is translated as CASQAEGEKLFF.

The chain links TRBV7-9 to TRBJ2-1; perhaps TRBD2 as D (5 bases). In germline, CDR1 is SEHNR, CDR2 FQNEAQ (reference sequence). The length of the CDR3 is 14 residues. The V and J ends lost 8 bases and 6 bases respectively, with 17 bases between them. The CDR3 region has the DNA TGTGCCAGCGGCCGGGGTATCTTGCTCAATGAGCAGTTCTTC. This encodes CASGRGILLNEQFF.

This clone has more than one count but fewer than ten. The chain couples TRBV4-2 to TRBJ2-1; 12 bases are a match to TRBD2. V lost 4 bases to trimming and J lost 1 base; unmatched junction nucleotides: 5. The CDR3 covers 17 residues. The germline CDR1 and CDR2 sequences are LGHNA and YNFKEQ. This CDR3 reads CASSLLAGGPSYNEQFF. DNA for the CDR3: TGTGCCAGCAGCCTCCTAGCGGGGGGGCCTTCCTACAATGAGCAGTTCTTC.

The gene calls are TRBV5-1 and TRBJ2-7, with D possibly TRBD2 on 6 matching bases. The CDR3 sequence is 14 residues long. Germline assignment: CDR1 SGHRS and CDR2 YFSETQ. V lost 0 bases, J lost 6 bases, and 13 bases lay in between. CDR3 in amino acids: CASSLDREMGEQYF. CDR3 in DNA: TGCGCCAGCAGCTTGGACCGGGAGATGGGCGAGCAGTACTTC.

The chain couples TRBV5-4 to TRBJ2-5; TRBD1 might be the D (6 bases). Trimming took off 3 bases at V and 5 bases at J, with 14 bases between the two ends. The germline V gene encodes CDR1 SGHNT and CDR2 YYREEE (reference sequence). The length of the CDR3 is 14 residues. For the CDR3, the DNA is TGTGCCAGCAGCTGGGGGCAGGTGAGGGAGACCCAGTACTTC. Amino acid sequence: CASSWGQVRETQYF.

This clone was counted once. The CDR3 nucleotides read TGTGCCAGCTCACAGGGGGCCTCTGGAAACACCATATATTTT. This encodes CASSQGASGNTIYF. The rearrangement joins TRBV18 to TRBJ1-3; 7 bases match TRBD1. The length of the CDR3 is 14 residues. Trimming cost V 4 bases and J 0 bases; bases outside gene matches: 0. From germline, CDR1 is KGHSH and CDR2 LQKENI.

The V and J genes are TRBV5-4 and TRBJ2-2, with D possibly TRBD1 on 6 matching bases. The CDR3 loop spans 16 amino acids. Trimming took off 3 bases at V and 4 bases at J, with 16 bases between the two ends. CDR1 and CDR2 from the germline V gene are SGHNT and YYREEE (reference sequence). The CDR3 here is CASSSNPTGSTGELFF. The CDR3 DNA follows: TGTGCCAGCAGCTCCAACCCGACAGGATCCACCGGGGAGCTGTTTTTT.

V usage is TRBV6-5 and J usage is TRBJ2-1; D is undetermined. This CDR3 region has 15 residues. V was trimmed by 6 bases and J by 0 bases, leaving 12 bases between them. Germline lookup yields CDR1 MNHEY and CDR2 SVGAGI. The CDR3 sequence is CASSSSHSSYNEQFF. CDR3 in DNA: TGTGCCAGCAGCTCCTCCCATAGCTCCTACAATGAGCAGTTCTTC.

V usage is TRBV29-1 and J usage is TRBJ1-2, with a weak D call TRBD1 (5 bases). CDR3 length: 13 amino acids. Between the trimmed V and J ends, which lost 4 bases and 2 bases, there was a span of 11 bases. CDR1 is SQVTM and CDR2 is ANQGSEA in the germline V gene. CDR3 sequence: CSVAKGMNYGYTF. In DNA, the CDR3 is TGCAGCGTTGCGAAGGGGATGAACTATGGCTACACCTTC.

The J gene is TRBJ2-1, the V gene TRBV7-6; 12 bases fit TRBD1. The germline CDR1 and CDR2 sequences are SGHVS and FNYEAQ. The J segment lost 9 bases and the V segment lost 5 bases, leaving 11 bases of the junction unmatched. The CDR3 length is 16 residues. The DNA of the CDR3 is TGTGCCAGCAGCCCAGCCCGGGACAGGGGGCATAGTGAGCAGTTCTTC. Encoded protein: CASSPARDRGHSEQFF.

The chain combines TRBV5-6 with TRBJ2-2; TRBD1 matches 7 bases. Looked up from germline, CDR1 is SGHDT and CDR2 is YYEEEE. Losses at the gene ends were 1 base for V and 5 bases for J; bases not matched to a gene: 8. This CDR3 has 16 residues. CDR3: CASSLRETGRTGELFF. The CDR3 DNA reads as TGTGCCAGCAGCTTGAGGGAGACAGGGCGAACCGGGGAGCTGTTTTTT.

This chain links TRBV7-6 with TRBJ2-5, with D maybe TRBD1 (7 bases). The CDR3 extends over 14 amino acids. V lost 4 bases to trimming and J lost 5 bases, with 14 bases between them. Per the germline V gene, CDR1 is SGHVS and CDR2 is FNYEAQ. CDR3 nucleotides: TGTGCCAGCAGCTCCCGACAGGGAGGCGAGACCCAGTACTTC. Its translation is CASSSRQGGETQYF.

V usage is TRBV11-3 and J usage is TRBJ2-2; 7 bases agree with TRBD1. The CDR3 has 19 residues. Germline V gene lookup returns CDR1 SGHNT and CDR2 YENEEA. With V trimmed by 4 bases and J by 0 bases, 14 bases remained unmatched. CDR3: CASSSLTANQGANTGELFF. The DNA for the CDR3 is TGTGCCAGCAGCTCCCTGACAGCCAACCAGGGGGCGAACACCGGGGAGCTGTTTTTT. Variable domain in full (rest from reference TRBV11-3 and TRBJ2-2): EAGVVQSPRYKIIEKKQPVAFWCNPISGHNTLYWYLQNLGQGPELLIRYENEEAVDDSQLPKDRFSAERLKGVDSTLKIQPAELGDSAVYLCASSSLTANQGANTGELFFGEGSRLTVL.